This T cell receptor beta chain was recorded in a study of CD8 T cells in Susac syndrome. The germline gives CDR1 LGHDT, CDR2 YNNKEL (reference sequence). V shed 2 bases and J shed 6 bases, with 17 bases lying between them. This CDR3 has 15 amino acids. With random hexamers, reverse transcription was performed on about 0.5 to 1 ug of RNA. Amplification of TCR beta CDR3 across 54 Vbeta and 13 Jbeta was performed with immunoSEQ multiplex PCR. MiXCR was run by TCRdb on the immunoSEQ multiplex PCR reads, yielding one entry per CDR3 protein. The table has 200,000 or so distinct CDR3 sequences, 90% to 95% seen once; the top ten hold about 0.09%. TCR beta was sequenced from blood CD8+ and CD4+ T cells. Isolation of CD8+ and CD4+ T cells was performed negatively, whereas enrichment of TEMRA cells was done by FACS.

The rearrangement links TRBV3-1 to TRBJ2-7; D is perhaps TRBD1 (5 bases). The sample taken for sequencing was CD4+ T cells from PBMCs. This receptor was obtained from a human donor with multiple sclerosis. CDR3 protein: CASSQSDWTIGEQYF. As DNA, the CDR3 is TGTGCCAGCAGCCAAAGTGATTGGACAATCGGCGAGCAGTACTTC.